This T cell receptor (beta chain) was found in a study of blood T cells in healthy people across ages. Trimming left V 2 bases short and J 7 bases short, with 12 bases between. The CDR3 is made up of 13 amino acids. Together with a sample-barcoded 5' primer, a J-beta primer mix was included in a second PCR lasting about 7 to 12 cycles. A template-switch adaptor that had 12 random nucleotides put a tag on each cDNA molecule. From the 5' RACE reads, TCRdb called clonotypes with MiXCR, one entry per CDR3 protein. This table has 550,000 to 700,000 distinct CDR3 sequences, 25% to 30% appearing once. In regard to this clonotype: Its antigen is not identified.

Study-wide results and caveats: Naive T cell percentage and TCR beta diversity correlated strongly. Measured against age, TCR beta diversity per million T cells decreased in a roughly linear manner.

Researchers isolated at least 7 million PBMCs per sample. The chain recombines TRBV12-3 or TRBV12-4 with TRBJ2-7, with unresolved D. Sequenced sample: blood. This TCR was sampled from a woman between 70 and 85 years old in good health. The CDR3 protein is CASSLFGRREQYF. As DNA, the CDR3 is TGTGCCAGCAGTTTATTCGGCCGGCGTGAGCAGTACTTC.